Listed below are T cell receptor beta chains from one sample, sequenced in a study of spatial heterogeneity in lung cancer. Each CDR3 protein gets one entry after TCRdb re-called the 5' RACE reads with MiXCR. Seen here are over 85,000 distinct CDR3 sequences, roughly a fifth observed once, and the top ten hold around a fifth. The starting material was PBMCs, obtained at follow-up. These receptors all come from a male donor with early-stage non-small cell lung cancer. The CDR3 runs from the conserved cysteine through the conserved F or W. The D gene is left open where the match is weak. Only some rows state a clone size, as once, few, many or a class for expanded clones.

d_gene: NA
abundance: many
j_gene: TRBJ1-2
v_gene: TRBV7-2
CDR3nt: TGTGCCAGCAGCTTATCTCCTCTCGGGGACTATGGCTACACCTTC
CDR3aa: CASSLSPLGDYGYTF

d_gene: TRBD1
abundance: few
j_gene: TRBJ2-3
v_gene: TRBV7-3
CDR3nt: TGTGCCAGCAGCCACCGGGACAGCTTCACAGATACGCAGTATTTT
CDR3aa: CASSHRDSFTDTQYF

d_gene: NA
abundance: few
j_gene: TRBJ2-7
v_gene: TRBV15
CDR3nt: TGTGCCACCAGCAGAGATCGGTCACTAGTAGGCGAGCAGTACTTC
CDR3aa: CATSRDRSLVGEQYF

d_gene: NA
abundance: few
j_gene: TRBJ2-1
v_gene: TRBV6-2/TRBV6-3
CDR3nt: TGTGCCAGCAGTTACAGCCCCCCGTGGGGGGCTTACAATGAGCAGTTCTTC
CDR3aa: CASSYSPPWGAYNEQFF

d_gene: NA
abundance: many
j_gene: TRBJ2-1
v_gene: TRBV28
CDR3nt: TGTGCCAGACGGACTATATCGAATAACAATGAGCAGTTCTTC
CDR3aa: CARRTISNNNEQFF

d_gene: NA
abundance: NA
j_gene: TRBJ1-6
v_gene: TRBV24-1
CDR3nt: TGTGCCACCAGTGAAACAGCGAATTCACCCCTCCACTTT
CDR3aa: CATSETANSPLHF

d_gene: TRBD1
abundance: many
j_gene: TRBJ1-1
v_gene: TRBV6-5
CDR3nt: TGTGCCAGCAGCGTAACCGGGACAGGTCCGACTGAAGCTTTCTTT
CDR3aa: CASSVTGTGPTEAFF

d_gene: NA
abundance: few
j_gene: TRBJ2-7
v_gene: TRBV4-2
CDR3nt: TGTGCCAGCAGCCAAGATTCGGAGACTAGAGGTCACGAGCAGTACTTC
CDR3aa: CASSQDSETRGHEQYF

d_gene: TRBD2
abundance: NA
j_gene: TRBJ2-1
v_gene: TRBV9
CDR3nt: TGTGCCAGCAGCGTGAGATGGGCTAGCGGGATTGAGCAGTTCTTC
CDR3aa: CASSVRWASGIEQFF

d_gene: TRBD2
abundance: NA
j_gene: TRBJ2-1
v_gene: TRBV9
CDR3nt: TGTGCCAGCAGCGTAGCTGGCGGGAGAAGCTCCTACAATGAGCAGTTCTTC
CDR3aa: CASSVAGGRSSYNEQFF

d_gene: TRBD1
abundance: few
j_gene: TRBJ1-5
v_gene: TRBV19
CDR3nt: TGTGCCAGTTCGGGACAGTTCATTCAGCCCCAGCATTTT
CDR3aa: CASSGQFIQPQHF